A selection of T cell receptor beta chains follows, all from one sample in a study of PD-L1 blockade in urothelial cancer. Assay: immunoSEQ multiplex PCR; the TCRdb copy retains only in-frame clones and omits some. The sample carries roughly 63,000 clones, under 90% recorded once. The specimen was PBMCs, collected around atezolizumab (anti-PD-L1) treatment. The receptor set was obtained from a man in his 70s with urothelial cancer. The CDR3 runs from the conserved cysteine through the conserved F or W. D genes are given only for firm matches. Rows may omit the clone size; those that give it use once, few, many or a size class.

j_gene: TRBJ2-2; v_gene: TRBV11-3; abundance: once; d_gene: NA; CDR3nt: TGTGCCAGCAGCGCCGGGATTAACACCGGGGAGCTGTTTTTT; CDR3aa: CASSAGINTGELFF
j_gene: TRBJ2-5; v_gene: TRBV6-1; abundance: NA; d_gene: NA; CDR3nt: TGTGCCAGCAGTGAAAGCCAGGCCAACCAAGAGACCCAGTACTTC; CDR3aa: CASSESQANQETQYF
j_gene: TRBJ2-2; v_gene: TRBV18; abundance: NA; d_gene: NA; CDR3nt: TGTGCCAGCTCAATCAACGCAGGGTACACCGGGGAGCTGTTTTTT; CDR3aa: CASSINAGYTGELFF
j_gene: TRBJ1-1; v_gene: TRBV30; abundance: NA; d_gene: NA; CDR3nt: TGTGCCTGGACTCTAGACAGACTGAACACTGAAGCTTTCTTT; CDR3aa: CAWTLDRLNTEAFF
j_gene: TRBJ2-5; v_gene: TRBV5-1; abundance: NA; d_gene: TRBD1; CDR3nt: TGCGCCAGCAGCCCCACCACCAGGACAGGGGAGACCCAGTACTTC; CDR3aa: CASSPTTRTGETQYF
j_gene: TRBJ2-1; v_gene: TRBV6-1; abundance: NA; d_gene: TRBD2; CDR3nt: TGTGCCAGCAGTGAAGGGACTAGCGGAATCAATGAGCAGTTCTTC; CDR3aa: CASSEGTSGINEQFF
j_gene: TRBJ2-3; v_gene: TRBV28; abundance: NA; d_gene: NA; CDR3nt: TGTGCCAGCAGTTTATTTCGGGTGTCAGATACGCAGTATTTT; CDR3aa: CASSLFRVSDTQYF
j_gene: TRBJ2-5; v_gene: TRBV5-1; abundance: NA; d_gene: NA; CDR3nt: TGCGCCAGCAGCTTGGCGTACCAAGAGACCCAGTACTTC; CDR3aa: CASSLAYQETQYF
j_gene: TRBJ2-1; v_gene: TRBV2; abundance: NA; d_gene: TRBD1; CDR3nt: TGTGCCAGCAGTGTCACAGGGGGCATGTACAATGAGCAGTTCTTC; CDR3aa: CASSVTGGMYNEQFF
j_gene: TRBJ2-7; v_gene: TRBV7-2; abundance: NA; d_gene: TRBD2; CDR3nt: TGTGCCAGCAGCTTAAGGCCTAGCGGGACCTACGAGCAGTACTTC; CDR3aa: CASSLRPSGTYEQYF
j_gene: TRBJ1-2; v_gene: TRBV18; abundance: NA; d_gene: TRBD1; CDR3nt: TGTGCCAGCTCACCAACGACAGGGGAAGGCTACACCTTC; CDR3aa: CASSPTTGEGYTF
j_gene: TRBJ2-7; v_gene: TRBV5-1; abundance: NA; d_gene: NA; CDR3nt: TGCGCCAGCAGCCCGGTTCCAGGGACTCAGGTCTACGAGCAGTACTTC; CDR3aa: CASSPVPGTQVYEQYF
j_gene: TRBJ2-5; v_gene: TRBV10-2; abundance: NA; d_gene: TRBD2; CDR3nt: TGCGCCAGCCGTCTAGCGGGAGTTCCAGTTCAGGAGACCCAGTACTTC; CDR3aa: CASRLAGVPVQETQYF
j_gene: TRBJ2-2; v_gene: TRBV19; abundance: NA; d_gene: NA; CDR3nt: TGTGCCAGTAGTATCTGGGGGGATGACACCGGGGAGCTGTTTTTT; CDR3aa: CASSIWGDDTGELFF
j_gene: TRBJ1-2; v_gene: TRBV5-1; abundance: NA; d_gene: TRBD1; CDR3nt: TGCGCCAGCAGCTACGGACAGGGTCAGGGTGGCTACACCTTC; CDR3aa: CASSYGQGQGGYTF
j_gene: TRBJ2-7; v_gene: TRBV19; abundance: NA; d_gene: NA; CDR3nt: TGTGCCAGTAGTTCCCGGGAGGGGGCAGACTACGAGCAGTACTTC; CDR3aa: CASSSREGADYEQYF
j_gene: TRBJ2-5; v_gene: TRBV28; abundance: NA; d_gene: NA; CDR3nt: TGTGCCAGCAGCTTGACAAGCCAAGAGACCCAGTACTTC; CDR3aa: CASSLTSQETQYF
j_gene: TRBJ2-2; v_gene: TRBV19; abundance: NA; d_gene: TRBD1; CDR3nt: TGTGCCAGTAGCCCTCCGGACAGGGAACGCGAAGCCGGGGAGCTGTTTTTT; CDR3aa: CASSPPDREREAGELFF
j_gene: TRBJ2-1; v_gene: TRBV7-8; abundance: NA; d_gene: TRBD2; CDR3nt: TGTGCCAGCAGCTTAGTCCTAGCGGGGTCAGTTGAGCAGTTCTTC; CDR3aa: CASSLVLAGSVEQFF
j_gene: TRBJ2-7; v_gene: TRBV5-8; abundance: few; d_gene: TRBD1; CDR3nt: TGTGCCAGCAGCGCCGGGACAGGGCTTTACGAGCAGTACTTC; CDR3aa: CASSAGTGLYEQYF
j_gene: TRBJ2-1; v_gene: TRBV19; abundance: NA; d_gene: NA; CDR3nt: TGTGCCAGTAGTATAGGACTCTCCTACAATGAGCAGTTCTTC; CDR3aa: CASSIGLSYNEQFF
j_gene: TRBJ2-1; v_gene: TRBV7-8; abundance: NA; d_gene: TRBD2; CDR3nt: TGTGCCAGCAGCTTCCTAGCCGGGACTAGCTCCTACAATGAGCAGTTCTTC; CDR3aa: CASSFLAGTSSYNEQFF
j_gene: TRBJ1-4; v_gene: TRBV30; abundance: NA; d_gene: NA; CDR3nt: TGTGCCTGGAGTGCAAAGGGGGATTCGGGCGAAAAACTGTTTTTT; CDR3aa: CAWSAKGDSGEKLFF
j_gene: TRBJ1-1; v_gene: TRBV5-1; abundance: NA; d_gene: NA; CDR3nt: TGCGCCAGCAGCCGGATTCCTACAGGGTACACTGAAGCTTTCTTT; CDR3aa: CASSRIPTGYTEAFF
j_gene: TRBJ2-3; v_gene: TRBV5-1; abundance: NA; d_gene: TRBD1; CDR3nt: TGCGCCAGCAGACAAACCGGGACAGGGTCTAGCACAGATACGCAGTATTTT; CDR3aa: CASRQTGTGSSTDTQYF
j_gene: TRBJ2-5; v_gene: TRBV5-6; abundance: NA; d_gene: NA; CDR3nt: TGTGCCAGCAGGTCTCTAGGGGCGGAGACCCAGTACTTC; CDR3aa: CASRSLGAETQYF
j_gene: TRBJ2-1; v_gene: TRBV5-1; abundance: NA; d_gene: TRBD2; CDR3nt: TGCGCCAGCAGCAGAAGCGGGAGGGCCTTCGATGAGCAGTTCTTC; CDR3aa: CASSRSGRAFDEQFF
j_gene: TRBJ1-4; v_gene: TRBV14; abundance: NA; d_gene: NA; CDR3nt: TGTGCCAGCAGCCAGAACCCGGGACAAGTGTTTTTT; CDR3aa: CASSQNPGQVFF
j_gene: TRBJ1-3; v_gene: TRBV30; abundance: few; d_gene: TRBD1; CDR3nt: TGTGCCTGGAATGAGGACAGGGCAAACACCATATATTTT; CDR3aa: CAWNEDRANTIYF
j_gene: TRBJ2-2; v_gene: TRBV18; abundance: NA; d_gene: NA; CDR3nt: TGTGCCAGCTCACCAAGGGGCACCGGGGAGCTGTTTTTT; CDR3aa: CASSPRGTGELFF
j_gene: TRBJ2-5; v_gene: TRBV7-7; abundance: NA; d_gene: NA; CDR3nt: TGTGCTAGCAGCTTACCCGGGAGAGCGGAGACCCAGTACTTC; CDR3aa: CASSLPGRAETQYF
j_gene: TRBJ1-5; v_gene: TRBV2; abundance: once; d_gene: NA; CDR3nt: TGTGCCAGCAGTGAAGCTGGGCGCGTTCAGCCCCAGCATTTT; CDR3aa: CASSEAGRVQPQHF
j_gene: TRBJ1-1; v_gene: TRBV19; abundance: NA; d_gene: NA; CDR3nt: TGTGCCAGTAATGGGGGGGACAACACTGAAGCTTTCTTT; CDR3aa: CASNGGDNTEAFF
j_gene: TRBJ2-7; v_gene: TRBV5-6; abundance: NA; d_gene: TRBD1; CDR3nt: TGTGCCAGCAGCTTGGGTATGTGGGACAGGCCTTCCTACGAGCAGTACTTC; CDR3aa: CASSLGMWDRPSYEQYF
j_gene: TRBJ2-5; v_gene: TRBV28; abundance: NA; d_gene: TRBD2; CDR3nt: TGTGCCAGCAGTTCCCTAAACGGCGGGAGAAAGACCCAGTACTTC; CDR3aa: CASSSLNGGRKTQYF
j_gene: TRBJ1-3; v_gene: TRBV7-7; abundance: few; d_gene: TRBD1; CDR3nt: TGTGCTAGCAGCTTAGGGGACAGCCACTCTGGAAACACCATATATTTT; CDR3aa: CASSLGDSHSGNTIYF
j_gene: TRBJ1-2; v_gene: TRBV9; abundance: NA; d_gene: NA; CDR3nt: TGTGCCAGCTGGGGAGGGAACTATGGCTACACCTTC; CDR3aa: CASWGGNYGYTF
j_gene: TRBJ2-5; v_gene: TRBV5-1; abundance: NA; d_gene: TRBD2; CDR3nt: TGCGCCAGCAGGGATCAGACTAGCGGGAGCGGGACCCAGTACTTC; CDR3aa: CASRDQTSGSGTQYF
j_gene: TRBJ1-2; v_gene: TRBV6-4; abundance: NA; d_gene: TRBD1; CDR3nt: TGTGCCAGCAGCGGGGACAGCACGGACCCCTATGGCTACACCTTC; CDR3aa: CASSGDSTDPYGYTF
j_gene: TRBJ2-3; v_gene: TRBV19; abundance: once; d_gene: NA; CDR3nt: TGTGCCAGTAATAGGGGTTCAGATACGCAGTATTTT; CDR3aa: CASNRGSDTQYF
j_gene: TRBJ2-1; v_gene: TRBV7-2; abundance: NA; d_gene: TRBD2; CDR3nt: TGTGCCAGCAGCCCAAATGCGCTAGCGGGAAGTGAGCAGTTCTTC; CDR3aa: CASSPNALAGSEQFF
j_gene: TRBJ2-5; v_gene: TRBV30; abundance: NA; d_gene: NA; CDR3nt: TGTGCCTGGAGTGTCCAGGGAAAAGAGACCCAGTACTTC; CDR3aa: CAWSVQGKETQYF
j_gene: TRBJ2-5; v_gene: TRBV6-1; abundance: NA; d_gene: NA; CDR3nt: TGTGCCAGCAGCCCCGGACATCGAGAGACCCAGTACTTC; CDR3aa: CASSPGHRETQYF
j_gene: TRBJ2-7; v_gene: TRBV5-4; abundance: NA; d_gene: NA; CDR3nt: TGTGCCAGCAGCCTCGGCGGGGGCAGTTCCTACGAGCAGTACTTC; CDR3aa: CASSLGGGSSYEQYF
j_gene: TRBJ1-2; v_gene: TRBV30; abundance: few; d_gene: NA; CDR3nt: TGTGCCTGGAGTGCTACCCCCGCAGGAAGCTATGGCTACACCTTC; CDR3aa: CAWSATPAGSYGYTF
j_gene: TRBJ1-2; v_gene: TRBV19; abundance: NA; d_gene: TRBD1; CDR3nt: TGTGCCAGTAGCTTCGACAGGGACCTCTCTGGCTACACCTTC; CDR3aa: CASSFDRDLSGYTF
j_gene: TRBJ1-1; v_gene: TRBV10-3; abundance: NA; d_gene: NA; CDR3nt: TGTGCCACCAGGGGTGGGGCCACTGAAGCTTTCTTT; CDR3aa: CATRGGATEAFF
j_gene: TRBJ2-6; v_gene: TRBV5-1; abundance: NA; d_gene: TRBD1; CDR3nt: TGCGCCAGCAGCAGGGACAGAAACCCTGGGGCCAACGTCCTGACTTTC; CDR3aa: CASSRDRNPGANVLTF
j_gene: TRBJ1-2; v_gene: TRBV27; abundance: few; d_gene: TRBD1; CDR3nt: TGTGCCAGCAAAAGGACAGGGGGCTATGGCTACACCTTC; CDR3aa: CASKRTGGYGYTF
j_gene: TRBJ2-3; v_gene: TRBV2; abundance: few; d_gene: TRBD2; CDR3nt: TGTGCCAGCAGTGAACCCAAGCGGGGAAGAGTGCCCGATACGCAGTATTTT; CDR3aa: CASSEPKRGRVPDTQYF
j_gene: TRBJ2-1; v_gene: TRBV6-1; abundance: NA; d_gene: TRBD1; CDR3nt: TGTGCCAGCACTTCACAGGGGGTCCCCAATGAGCAGTTCTTC; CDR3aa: CASTSQGVPNEQFF
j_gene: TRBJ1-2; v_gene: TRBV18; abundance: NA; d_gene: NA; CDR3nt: TGTGCCAGCTCACCGCCAGGTTACTATGGCTACACCTTC; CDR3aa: CASSPPGYYGYTF
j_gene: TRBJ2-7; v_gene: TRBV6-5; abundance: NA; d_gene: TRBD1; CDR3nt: TGTGCCAGCAGTTACCCCAGACAGGGAACCTACGAGCAGTACTTC; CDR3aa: CASSYPRQGTYEQYF
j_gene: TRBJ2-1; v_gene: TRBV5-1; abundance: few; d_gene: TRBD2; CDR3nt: TGCGCCAGCAGCTCGAGGGCCCCGGGACTAGCTGATTCCGATGAGCAGTTCTTC; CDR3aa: CASSSRAPGLADSDEQFF
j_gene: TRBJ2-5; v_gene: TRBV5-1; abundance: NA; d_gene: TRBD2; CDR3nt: TGCGCCAGCAGCACGGGACTAGCGGGAAGGGAGACCCAGTACTTC; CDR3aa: CASSTGLAGRETQYF
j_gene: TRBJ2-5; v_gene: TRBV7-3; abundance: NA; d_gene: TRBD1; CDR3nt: TGTGCCAGCAGCGCACAGGGGGCGGGTGGGACCCAGTACTTC; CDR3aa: CASSAQGAGGTQYF
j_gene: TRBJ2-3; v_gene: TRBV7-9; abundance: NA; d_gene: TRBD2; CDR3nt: TGTGCCAGCAGCTTCGGGGCGGGAGTCACAGATACGCAGTATTTT; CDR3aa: CASSFGAGVTDTQYF